This T cell receptor beta chain was captured in a study of blood T cell repertoires in COVID-19. Study-level information: PBMCs, B-cell-depleted T cells, or T cells provided the cDNA or gDNA that made up the material.

The method was immunoSEQ multiplex PCR; TCRdb's version includes in-frame clones alone and lacks a portion of them. The data contain about 340,000 clones, around 90% of them seen just once; the ten biggest clones take up less than 3.5%. The clonotype originates from a young woman who had recovered from COVID-19. Specimen: peripheral blood.

The CDR3 coding sequence is TGCGCCAGCAGTGCGGGAGAAGATACGCAGTATTTT. It specifies CASSAGEDTQYF. The V call is TRBV23-1, the J call TRBJ2-3; TRBD2 agrees at 7 bases. TRBV23-1 is sorted into the ORF group, with uncertain function. V lost 5 bases, J lost 5 bases, and 1 base stayed unmatched. The CDR3 extends over 12 amino acids.